This is a list of T cell receptor beta chains from one sample in a study of cytomegalovirus exposure and HLA in healthy donors. Profiling relied on immunoSEQ multiplex PCR, and the TCRdb table lists in-frame clones only, not all of them. The sample has about 120,000 clones, 9% to 10% seen once. Material for sequencing was PBMCs. These receptors were collected from a man aged 30 to 39 in good health and CMV-seronegative. Both conserved end residues are part of each CDR3. The D gene is left open where the match is weak. Size tells how often a clone was seen (once, few, many) or the class of an expanded clone, and some rows leave it out.

clone size: few; D gene: TRBD1; J gene: TRBJ1-5; V gene: TRBV29-1; CDR3 DNA: TGCAGCGTTGGACAGGGAGGAGATCAGCCCCAGCATTTT; CDR3 protein: CSVGQGGDQPQHF
clone size: .; D gene: .; J gene: TRBJ1-6; V gene: TRBV12-5; CDR3 DNA: TGTGCTAGTGGTTTGGTACAGGCCCCCAATTCACCCCTCCACTTT; CDR3 protein: CASGLVQAPNSPLHF
clone size: few; D gene: .; J gene: TRBJ2-2; V gene: TRBV6-5; CDR3 DNA: TGTGCCAGCAGGTGGGACATCGCCTTACCCGGGGAGCTGTTTTTT; CDR3 protein: CASRWDIALPGELFF
clone size: few; D gene: TRBD1; J gene: TRBJ2-1; V gene: TRBV2; CDR3 DNA: TGTGCCAGCAGGGAGACAGGGGGCACCTTTAATGAGCAGTTCTTC; CDR3 protein: CASRETGGTFNEQFF
clone size: few; D gene: TRBD1; J gene: TRBJ1-4; V gene: TRBV7-9; CDR3 DNA: TGTGCCAGCAGCTTAGCGCCGGGACAGGTTAATGAAAAACTGTTTTTT; CDR3 protein: CASSLAPGQVNEKLFF
clone size: .; D gene: .; J gene: TRBJ2-2; V gene: TRBV18; CDR3 DNA: TGTGCCAGCTCACCCACCGACATGAACACCGGGGAGCTGTTTTTT; CDR3 protein: CASSPTDMNTGELFF
clone size: .; D gene: .; J gene: TRBJ1-1; V gene: TRBV7-3; CDR3 DNA: TGTGCCAGCAGCTTATTCTCGAGCACTGAAGCTTTCTTT; CDR3 protein: CASSLFSSTEAFF
clone size: few; D gene: .; J gene: TRBJ1-2; V gene: TRBV4-3; CDR3 DNA: TGCGCCAGCAGTGACCCGGGGGAGGGTGGCTATGGCTACACCTTC; CDR3 protein: CASSDPGEGGYGYTF
clone size: few; D gene: .; J gene: TRBJ1-2; V gene: TRBV28; CDR3 DNA: TGTGCCAGCAGCCCGCCGGAGTCTAACTATGGCTACACCTTC; CDR3 protein: CASSPPESNYGYTF
clone size: few; D gene: TRBD2; J gene: TRBJ2-5; V gene: TRBV18; CDR3 DNA: TGTGCCAGCCAAACTAGCGGGAAGGGAGAGACCCAGTACTTC; CDR3 protein: CASQTSGKGETQYF
clone size: few; D gene: .; J gene: TRBJ1-5; V gene: TRBV29-1; CDR3 DNA: TGCAGCGTGGCTAGCGGGTTCTTGGGCAATCAGCCCCAGCATTTT; CDR3 protein: CSVASGFLGNQPQHF
clone size: .; D gene: TRBD1; J gene: TRBJ1-1; V gene: TRBV7-9; CDR3 DNA: TGTGCCAGCAGCCCGACAGGGGTTACTGAAGCTTTCTTT; CDR3 protein: CASSPTGVTEAFF
clone size: few; D gene: TRBD1; J gene: TRBJ2-7; V gene: TRBV25-1; CDR3 DNA: TGTGCCAGCAGTGTCGGACAGGGGCCCTACGAGCAGTACTTC; CDR3 protein: CASSVGQGPYEQYF
clone size: few; D gene: TRBD2; J gene: TRBJ2-5; V gene: TRBV7-8; CDR3 DNA: TGTGCCAGCAGTAGCGGGGGATCGGAGACCCAGTACTTC; CDR3 protein: CASSSGGSETQYF
clone size: few; D gene: TRBD2; J gene: TRBJ2-3; V gene: TRBV4-3; CDR3 DNA: TGCGCCAGCAGCCAAGAATCCGGGGGGTACTTCACAGATACGCAGTATTTT; CDR3 protein: CASSQESGGYFTDTQYF
clone size: few; D gene: .; J gene: TRBJ2-7; V gene: TRBV14; CDR3 DNA: TGTGCCAGCAGCCAAGATCGAGGGGACCGGGGGACTCGATACGAGCAGTACTTC; CDR3 protein: CASSQDRGDRGTRYEQYF
clone size: few; D gene: TRBD2; J gene: TRBJ2-1; V gene: TRBV5-1; CDR3 DNA: TGCGCCAGCAGCTTGGTCCCTGATCTAGCGGGAGTCAATGAGCAGTTCTTC; CDR3 protein: CASSLVPDLAGVNEQFF
clone size: .; D gene: .; J gene: TRBJ2-7; V gene: TRBV5-1; CDR3 DNA: TGCGCCAGCAGCTTGGTAACTCCAGGGAAAAGAGGCGAGCAGTACTTC; CDR3 protein: CASSLVTPGKRGEQYF
clone size: .; D gene: .; J gene: TRBJ1-5; V gene: TRBV27; CDR3 DNA: TGTGCCAGCAGTTTTTATAATCAGCCCCAGCATTTT; CDR3 protein: CASSFYNQPQHF
clone size: .; D gene: .; J gene: TRBJ2-1; V gene: TRBV5-1; CDR3 DNA: TGCGCCAGCAGCTTGGTCCCCATTGGCAGGCTCATCAACGATGAGCAGTTCTTC; CDR3 protein: CASSLVPIGRLINDEQFF
clone size: .; D gene: .; J gene: TRBJ2-6; V gene: TRBV30; CDR3 DNA: TGTGCCTGGAGGGGGGGGCGTACCTTAATCTACTCTGGGGCCAACGTCCTGACTTTC; CDR3 protein: CAWRGGRTLIYSGANVLTF
clone size: .; D gene: TRBD1; J gene: TRBJ2-7; V gene: TRBV6-5; CDR3 DNA: TGTGCCAGCAGTTACTCGTTGGACAGGGAGTACGAGCAGTACTTC; CDR3 protein: CASSYSLDREYEQYF
clone size: few; D gene: .; J gene: TRBJ2-5; V gene: TRBV15; CDR3 DNA: TGTGCCACCAGCAGATCTATGACTAGTCTGGAGACCCAGTACTTC; CDR3 protein: CATSRSMTSLETQYF
clone size: .; D gene: .; J gene: TRBJ1-6; V gene: TRBV4-1; CDR3 DNA: TGCGCCAGCAGCCAAGATGGGCAGGCGAACAATAATTCACCCCTCCACTTT; CDR3 protein: CASSQDGQANNNSPLHF